The present entry profiles one T cell receptor beta chain with its context. Researchers amplified the TCR beta CDR3 regions from RNA transcripts. Primed by the HTBI set, a first-round RT-PCR was run on the TCR CDR3. TCRdb reprocessed the multiplex PCR reads with MiXCR, giving one entry per CDR3 protein. The sample consists of about 560,000 distinct CDR3 sequences, approximately 16% of them appearing once. With 0 bases clipped from V and 6 bases from J, the junction kept 6 bases outside the gene matches. CDR3 size: 15 residues. CDR1 GTSNPN and CDR2 SVGIG come from the germline V gene (reference sequence). Researchers defined stable Graves' hyperthyroidism as no ophthalmopathy progression within 18 months. In making diagnoses, clinical symptoms, serum thyroxine and TRAb, thyroid ultrasound and orbital computed tomography were all used. Each 10 ml fresh peripheral blood draw supplied the PBMCs. This sample is drawn from a study of T cells in Graves' hyperthyroidism and ophthalmopathy.

The V gene is TRBV30, the J gene TRBJ1-4, with 8 positions matching TRBD1. Sequenced sample: blood. The sequence was collected from a woman younger than 35 with Graves' hyperthyroidism. In DNA, the CDR3 is TGTGCCTGGAGTGTAATCAGGGGGCAACATGAAAAACTGTTTTTT. Its translation: CAWSVIRGQHEKLFF.